Sequencing of this T cell receptor beta chain was carried out in a study of OX40 agonist ivuxolimab in advanced cancers. In germline, CDR1 is SGDLS, CDR2 YYNGEE. J was trimmed by 2 bases and V by 4 bases; bases with no gene match: 6. This CDR3 is 15 amino acids long. Clones were sequenced by immunoSEQ multiplex PCR, and TCRdb holds only the in-frame ones, with some missing. The sample contains more than 100,000 clones, just under 95% of which appear only once. This sample comprised CD4+ or CD8+ T cells sorted from blood, obtained in a trial of the OX40 agonist ivuxolimab. The chain joins TRBV9 to TRBJ2-3; 8 bases fit TRBD2. This clonotype was sampled from an adult with an advanced solid tumor such as melanoma, head and neck, liver or kidney cancer. CDR3 loop: CASSPREGLTDTQYF. In DNA form, the CDR3 reads TGTGCCAGCAGCCCCCGGGAGGGCCTCACAGATACGCAGTATTTT.